A single sample is the source of the 11 T cell receptor beta chains below, sequenced in a study of blood T cells in healthy people across ages. Alongside a J-beta primer mix, a sample-barcoded 5' primer served in a second PCR lasting roughly 7 to 12 cycles. One entry per CDR3 protein results from TCRdb running MiXCR on the 5' RACE reads. The sample has around 600,000 distinct CDR3 sequences; 47% are singletons. The sample taken for sequencing was blood. The receptors were gathered from a man aged 80 or over in good health.

There are a few counts of this clonotype. The chain uses TRBV15 and TRBJ2-6; 9 positions agree with TRBD1. Germline values: CDR1 LNHNV, CDR2 YYDKDF (reference sequence). The trim removed 5 bases at V and 0 bases at J, leaving 8 bases unmatched. This CDR3 is built from 18 residues. The CDR3 region is CATSRTGGLASGANVLTF. CDR3 sequence (DNA): TGTGCCACCAGCCGTACAGGGGGCTTGGCCTCTGGGGCCAACGTCCTGACTTTC.

The genes are TRBV7-2 and TRBJ2-7; TRBD1 might be the D (6 bases). CDR3 length: 13 amino acids. Germline loops: CDR1 SGHTA, CDR2 FQGNSA. Between the trimmed V and J ends, which lost 5 bases and 2 bases, there was a span of 10 bases. CDR3 sequence (DNA): TGTGCCAGCAGCCCCTACAGGGCCTACGAGCAGTACTTC. This gives the protein CASSPYRAYEQYF.

The rearrangement links TRBV7-9 to TRBJ1-1, with D possibly matching TRBD1 (5 bases). The germline V gene has CDR1 SEHNR and CDR2 FQNEAQ (reference sequence). Trimming removed 4 bases at V and 0 bases at J, with 15 bases between. This CDR3 spans 16 amino acids. The CDR3 loop is CASSSGAYRVNTEAFF. The CDR3 DNA sequence: TGTGCCAGCAGCTCCGGGGCTTATCGGGTGAACACTGAAGCTTTCTTT.

This rearrangement joins TRBV7-9 to TRBJ2-7; D gene ambiguous. Germline V gene lookup returns CDR1 SEHNR and CDR2 FQNEAQ (reference sequence). The CDR3 length is 13 residues. V lost 4 bases and J lost 2, with 9 bases in between. CDR3 nucleotides: TGTGCCAGCAGCTCGCCGAGCACCTACGAGCAGTACTTC. Protein: CASSSPSTYEQYF. Complete variable domain (other parts from reference TRBV7-9 and TRBJ2-7): DTGVSQNPRHKITKRGQNVTFRCDPISEHNRLYWYRQTLGQGPEFLTYFQNEAQLEKSRLLSDRFSAERPKGSFSTLEIQRTEQGDSAMYLCASSSPSTYEQYFGPGTRLTVT.

This clonotype was seen a few times. This chain connects TRBV7-9 to TRBJ2-7; TRBD1 agrees at 8 bases. Germline CDR1 SEHNR, CDR2 FQNEAQ (reference sequence). V gave up 5 bases and J gave up 4 bases; unmatched junction bases: 7. The CDR3 extends over 14 amino acids. CDR3 bases: TGTGCCAGCAGCCAAAACCACAGGGGGTACGAGCAGTACTTC. Protein product: CASSQNHRGYEQYF.

This chain links TRBV4-1 with TRBJ2-1; possible D gene TRBD2, 5 bases. CDR1 is MGHRA, CDR2 YSYEKL, per germline. The CDR3 runs 15 residues. V dropped 4 bases and J dropped 0 bases, with 10 bases sitting between them. DNA for the CDR3: TGCGCCAGCAGCCCACTGAGCGGCTCCTACAATGAGCAGTTCTTC. This translates into CASSPLSGSYNEQFF.

In nucleotides, the CDR3 is TGCGCCAGCAGCTTGGCCGAGGCGCCCACAGATACGCAGTATTTT. This codes for CASSLAEAPTDTQYF. The chain uses TRBV5-1 and TRBJ2-3; D is uncertain. Germline CDR1 reads SGHRS; CDR2 reads YFSETQ. CDR3 length equals 15 residues. The germline V and J ends were trimmed by 0 bases and 2 bases, with 10 bases remaining between them.

The rearrangement joins TRBV28 to TRBJ2-7, with 10 bases that match TRBD1. The CDR3 spans 16 residues. Trimming removed 6 bases from V and 0 bases from J; junction bases left unmatched: 8. The germline CDR1 and CDR2 sequences are MDHEN and SYDVKM. As DNA, the CDR3 is TGTGCCAGCAGCCCTCCGGACAGGGGGTTCTCCTACGAGCAGTACTTC. Amino acid sequence: CASSPPDRGFSYEQYF.

This chain uses TRBV6-5 with TRBJ2-7; a possible D gene is TRBD2 (6 bases). The V end lost 0 bases, the J end lost 3 bases, and 9 bases lay between the germline ends. CDR1 and CDR2 from the germline V gene are MNHEY and SVGAGI. The CDR3 length is 14 residues. CDR3 protein: CASSYSRLDYEQYF. CDR3 in DNA: TGTGCCAGCAGTTACTCGCGACTAGACTACGAGCAGTACTTC.

The V gene is TRBV10-3, the J gene TRBJ2-1; no clear D. The germline CDR1 and CDR2 sequences are ENHRY and SYGVKD. Deletions cut 10 bases from V and 4 bases from J, with 20 bases between. The CDR3 runs to 15 residues. CDR3 in amino acids: CATLGSAGPYNEQFF. In DNA form, the CDR3 reads TGTGCCACCCTGGGATCGGCCGGCCCGTACAATGAGCAGTTCTTC.

DNA for the CDR3: TGTGCCAGCAGCTTATCCGGTCCCATCGTTTTTGGCTACACCTTC. Translated: CASSLSGPIVFGYTF. This chain uses TRBV7-9 with TRBJ1-2; no definite D call. V shed 2 bases and J shed 7 bases, with 17 bases lying between them. The CDR3 length is 15 residues. Germline-derived CDR1 and CDR2 are SEHNR and FQNEAQ (reference sequence).